A single sample is the source of the 23 T cell receptor beta chains below, sequenced in a study of memory CD4+ T cells and cytomegalovirus serostatus. Single viable CD3+CD4+CD8-CD45RO+ cells were sorted as the memory CD4+ T cells. This table comes from immunoSEQ multiplex PCR, and its TCRdb copy is limited to in-frame clones, with some not included. The sample has under 50,000 clones; roughly 78% are singletons. The sample consisted of memory CD4+ T cells from blood. These receptors all stem from an adult in good health and CMV-seronegative.

In its sample, this clone was seen a few times. The chain employs TRBV10-3 and TRBJ1-3; 8 bases map to TRBD1. Germline lookup yields CDR1 ENHRY and CDR2 SYGVKD. V lost 6 bases and J lost 5; bases outside the gene matches: 9. The CDR3 sequence is 15 residues long. The CDR3 sequence is CAIRDSTGVRNTIYF. In DNA form, the CDR3 reads TGTGCCATCAGGGACTCGACAGGGGTGAGAAACACCATATATTTT.

The rearrangement links TRBV30 to TRBJ2-2; D remains unclear. The germline V gene has CDR1 GTSNPN and CDR2 SVGIG (reference sequence). The CDR3 has 13 amino acids. Trimming left V 3 bases short and J 1 base short, with 6 bases between. The CDR3 loop is CAWSRLNTGELFF. Here the CDR3 DNA reads TGTGCCTGGAGCCGCCTGAACACCGGGGAGCTGTTTTTT.

V is TRBV7-3 and J is TRBJ2-2, with a tentative D call TRBD2 (5 bases). The CDR3 sequence is 15 residues long. CDR1 SGHTA and CDR2 FQGTGA come from the germline V gene. Trimming removed 4 bases at V and 4 bases at J, with 13 bases between. The CDR3 nucleotides read TGTGCCAGCAGCTGGGCAGTAGCGAGCACCGGGGAGCTGTTTTTT. Amino acids: CASSWAVASTGELFF. Full variable domain (missing parts from reference TRBV7-3 and TRBJ2-2): GAGVSQTPSNKVTEKGKYVELRCDPISGHTALYWYRQSLGQGPEFLIYFQGTGAADDSGLPNDRFFAVRPEGSVSTLKIQRTERGDSAVYLCASSWAVASTGELFFGEGSRLTVL.

The chain links TRBV16 to TRBJ1-5; D gene unclear. Germline V gene lookup returns CDR1 KGHSY and CDR2 FQNENV. Trimming cost V 1 base and J 7 bases, with 17 bases left between them. CDR3 length: 16 amino acids. The CDR3 region is CASSQFLSRTSQPQHF. The DNA for the CDR3 is TGTGCCAGCAGCCAATTTTTGTCTCGAACGAGCCAGCCCCAGCATTTT.

This clone has a single count. The rearrangement joins TRBV4-3 to TRBJ1-1; 9 bases fit TRBD1. The CDR3 covers 13 residues. Germline CDR1 LGHNA, CDR2 YSLEER. The trim removed 3 bases at V and 4 bases at J, leaving 0 bases unmatched. DNA for the CDR3: TGCGCCAGCAGCCAGGACAGGGGCACTGAAGCTTTCTTT. Protein product: CASSQDRGTEAFF.

Of note for this clone: The sample has other DNA sequences that encode this CDR3 too. The chain joins TRBV9 to TRBJ2-3, with a possible D match to TRBD2 (6 bases). In germline, CDR1 is SGDLS, CDR2 YYNGEE. The V and J ends lost 0 bases and 2 bases respectively, with 10 bases between them. The CDR3 totals 15 residues. CDR3 nucleotide sequence: TGTGCCAGCAGCGTAGGGGGACTGGACACAGATACGCAGTATTTT. Translation: CASSVGGLDTDTQYF.

V usage is TRBV6-1 and J usage is TRBJ1-3, with D perhaps matching TRBD1 (6 bases). V was clipped by 6 bases and J by 1 base, with 10 bases between them. Germline values: CDR1 MNHNS, CDR2 SASEGT. This CDR3 spans 14 amino acids. CDR3 sequence: CASRQGGSGNTIYF. The DNA of the CDR3 is TGTGCCAGCAGACAGGGTGGATCTGGAAACACCATATATTTT.

This chain connects TRBV19 to TRBJ1-5; 9 nucleotides line up with TRBD1. The CDR3 length is 15 residues. V was clipped by 5 bases and J by 3 bases; unmatched bases: 5. CDR1 and CDR2 (germline): LNHDA, SQIVND (reference sequence). DNA for the CDR3: TGTGCCAGTAGTTGGGACAGGGTCCCCAATCAGCCCCAGCATTTT. It is translated as CASSWDRVPNQPQHF.

The CDR3 bases are TGTGCCAGCAGTTCCGGGGGACGAGAGCAGTACTTC. Translated, it gives CASSSGGREQYF. The chain joins TRBV28 to TRBJ2-7; tentative D call: TRBD2 (6 bases). Germline V lookup: CDR1 MDHEN, CDR2 SYDVKM. V lost 4 bases and J 7 bases, leaving 11 bases between the germline ends. The CDR3 length is 12 residues.

This clone was found once. This chain links TRBV28 with TRBJ2-3, with 11 bases aligning to TRBD1. There are 16 residues in the CDR3. The V and J ends lost 8 bases and 4 bases, in that order; junction bases with no gene match: 11. Germline V lookup: CDR1 MDHEN, CDR2 SYDVKM. The CDR3 DNA is TGTGCCAGCCCCAAGGAACGGGACAGGGGGGCAGATACGCAGTATTTT. Its protein is CASPKERDRGADTQYF.

The V gene is TRBV4-3, the J gene TRBJ1-1; D is ambiguous. The CDR3 runs to 15 residues. Trimming removed 0 bases at V and 6 bases at J, with 14 bases between. CDR1 is LGHNA, CDR2 YSLEER, per germline. CDR3 sequence: CASSQDASRPPEAFF. The CDR3 DNA follows: TGCGCCAGCAGCCAAGATGCCTCCAGGCCTCCTGAAGCTTTCTTT.

The chain recombines TRBV7-3 with TRBJ2-1; TRBD2 matches 9 bases. The germline V gene encodes CDR1 SGHTA and CDR2 FQGTGA. This CDR3 region has 15 residues. Trimming took 3 bases from V and 0 from J; bases not matched to a gene: 0. CDR3 DNA sequence: TGTGCCAGCAGCTTTAGCGGGGGCTCCTACAATGAGCAGTTCTTC. Translating it yields CASSFSGGSYNEQFF.

This clone was seen just once. V and J are TRBV7-2 and TRBJ2-5; 8 bases line up with TRBD2. The CDR3 totals 14 residues. The V gene end was trimmed by 5 bases and the J gene end by 5 bases; junction bases not matched to a gene: 7. From germline, CDR1 is SGHTA and CDR2 FQGNSA. CDR3 residues: CASSAGGGLETQYF. The CDR3 DNA is TGTGCCAGCAGCGCCGGCGGGGGGCTTGAGACCCAGTACTTC. Filled out from reference TRBV7-2 and TRBJ2-5, the complete variable domain reads GAGVSQSPSNKVTEKGKDVELRCDPISGHTALYWYRQSLGQGLEFLIYFQGNSAPDKSGLPSDRFSAERTGGSVSTLTIQRTQQEDSAVYLCASSAGGGLETQYFGPGTRLLVL.

The chain combines TRBV7-8 with TRBJ1-2; the D is unclear. The V end was cut by 1 base, the J end by 3 bases, with 12 bases between. The germline CDR1 and CDR2 sequences are SGHVS and FQNEAQ. This CDR3 has 15 residues. In DNA, the CDR3 is TGTGCCAGCAGCTTAGGGACGGCGAGCGACTATGGCTACACCTTC. Protein product: CASSLGTASDYGYTF.

The chain couples TRBV6-5 to TRBJ1-3, with a tentative D call TRBD1 (6 bases). The CDR3 sequence is 15 residues long. V was shortened by 7 bases and J by 0 bases, with 13 bases between the two germline ends. Looked up from germline, CDR1 is MNHEY and CDR2 is SVGAGI. The CDR3 region is CASTRDTYSGNTIYF. DNA for the CDR3: TGTGCCAGCACCCGGGACACCTACTCTGGAAACACCATATATTTT.

The chain is built from TRBV6-5 and TRBJ1-1; maybe TRBD1 (5 bases). The V end lost 7 bases, the J end lost 1 base, and 13 bases lay between the germline ends. The CDR3 is 14 residues long. Germline lookup yields CDR1 MNHEY and CDR2 SVGAGI. The CDR3 loop is CASIPPGGNTEAFF. For the CDR3, the DNA is TGTGCCAGCATCCCCCCGGGGGGGAACACTGAAGCTTTCTTT.

The V and J genes are TRBV5-6 and TRBJ1-1, with no clear D. V was shortened by 1 base and J by 6 bases, with 16 bases between the two germline ends. Germline V lookup: CDR1 SGHDT, CDR2 YYEEEE. The CDR3 length is 15 residues. CDR3 DNA: TGTGCCAGCAGCTTGATGAGGGTTCGATTCGCTGAAGCTTTCTTT. Encoded protein: CASSLMRVRFAEAFF. The full variable domain, with the rest looked up from reference TRBV5-6 and TRBJ1-1, is DAGVTQSPTHLIKTRGQQVTLRCSPKSGHDTVSWYQQALGQGPQFIFQYYEEEERQRGNFPDRFSGHQFPNYSSELNVNALLLGDSALYLCASSLMRVRFAEAFFGQGTRLTVV.

By frequency in the sample, this clone is medium-sized. The rearrangement links TRBV4-2 to TRBJ2-2; 9 bases align to TRBD2. V lost 0 bases to trimming and J lost 2 bases; unmatched junction nucleotides: 7. The CDR3 is made up of 18 amino acids. The V gene's germline CDR1 is LGHNA and CDR2 YNFKEQ. The CDR3, as DNA: TGTGCCAGCAGCCAAGATCCCAGCGGGGGGTTTAACACCGGGGAGCTGTTTTTT. Translation gives CASSQDPSGGFNTGELFF.

This chain joins TRBV27 and TRBJ1-1; D is perhaps TRBD1 (5 bases). The CDR3 spans 13 residues. The germline V and J ends were trimmed by 3 bases and 3 bases, with 8 bases remaining between them. Per the germline V gene, CDR1 is MNHEY and CDR2 is SMNVEV (reference sequence). CDR3 loop: CASSFSRDTEAFF. Written as DNA, the CDR3 is TGTGCCAGCAGTTTTTCCAGGGACACTGAAGCTTTCTTT.

The chain recombines TRBV6-5 with TRBJ2-7; the D gene is possibly TRBD1 (7 bases). V was shortened by 2 bases and J by 9 bases, with 14 bases between the two germline ends. CDR3 length equals 13 residues. Germline V lookup: CDR1 MNHEY, CDR2 SVGAGI. The CDR3 nucleotides are TGTGCCAGCAGTTACGTCAGGGGGGACGGGCAGTACTTC. Protein product: CASSYVRGDGQYF.

This clone has just a few counts. The rearrangement uses TRBV6-1 and TRBJ2-5; TRBD1 matches 10 bases. Germline V gives CDR1 MNHNS, CDR2 SASEGT. Unmatched junction bases numbered 9, after V lost 4 bases and J lost 7 bases. This CDR3 has 15 residues. The CDR3 region is CASSVDSGTGATQYF. The CDR3 DNA sequence: TGTGCCAGCAGTGTCGACTCCGGGACAGGGGCGACCCAGTACTTC.

In its sample, this clone was seen a few times. The chain is built from TRBV7-3 and TRBJ1-1, with 7 positions matching TRBD1. With V trimmed by 4 bases and J by 1 base, 3 bases remained unmatched. CDR3 length: 14 amino acids. Germline CDR1 is SGHTA and CDR2 is FQGTGA. The CDR3 DNA reads TGTGCCAGCAGCTCGGACAGGACGAACACTGAAGCTTTCTTT. Translating it yields CASSSDRTNTEAFF.

The CDR3 sequence is CAISGDRGEDTQYF. The CDR3 DNA is TGTGCCATCAGTGGTGACAGGGGGGAAGATACGCAGTATTTT. The chain uses TRBV10-3 and TRBJ2-3; 9 nucleotides agree with TRBD1. Per the germline V gene, CDR1 is ENHRY and CDR2 is SYGVKD. J gave up 5 bases and V 4 bases, and 4 bases lay outside the gene matches. The CDR3 contains 14 residues.